A selection of T cell receptor beta chains follows, all from one sample in a study of CD8 T cells in Susac syndrome. TCRdb itself ran the immunoSEQ multiplex PCR reads through MiXCR, one entry per CDR3 protein. This sample has under 250,000 distinct CDR3 sequences, with roughly 93% found just once. The sample taken for sequencing was CD4+ T cells from PBMCs. The receptors were gathered from a human donor with multiple sclerosis. Both conserved end residues are part of each CDR3. A D gene is named only where the DNA matches it firmly. The listing skips clone size in some rows; elsewhere it reads once, few, many or a size class.

v_gene: TRBV5-1; d_gene: NA; j_gene: TRBJ2-5; abundance: NA; CDR3nt: TGCGCCAGCAGCAGAAGTAGCGAGGAGACCCAGTACTTC; CDR3aa: CASSRSSEETQYF
v_gene: TRBV15; d_gene: NA; j_gene: TRBJ1-2; abundance: NA; CDR3nt: TGTGCCACCAGCAGAGATTACCCAGCCCAATGGGGCTACACCTTC; CDR3aa: CATSRDYPAQWGYTF
v_gene: TRBV9; d_gene: NA; j_gene: TRBJ2-5; abundance: NA; CDR3nt: TGTGCCAGCAGCGTAGGGCAGAGCGGACTCCAAGAGACCCAGTACTTC; CDR3aa: CASSVGQSGLQETQYF
v_gene: TRBV5-6; d_gene: TRBD2; j_gene: TRBJ2-2; abundance: NA; CDR3nt: TGTGCCAGCAGCTACACGACCTCGGCGGGGGGCACCGGGGAGCTGTTTTTT; CDR3aa: CASSYTTSAGGTGELFF
v_gene: TRBV20-1; d_gene: TRBD1; j_gene: TRBJ2-7; abundance: NA; CDR3nt: TGCAGTGGACAGGGGTGGGCCTACGAGCAGTACTTC; CDR3aa: CSGQGWAYEQYF
v_gene: TRBV20-1; d_gene: NA; j_gene: TRBJ1-5; abundance: NA; CDR3nt: TGCAGTGCCCACGAAGGAGGGAGTCAGCCCCAGCATTTT; CDR3aa: CSAHEGGSQPQHF
v_gene: TRBV9; d_gene: NA; j_gene: TRBJ2-5; abundance: NA; CDR3nt: TGTGCCAGCAGCGTAGGAAGGTGGACAGAAGAGACCCAGTACTTC; CDR3aa: CASSVGRWTEETQYF
v_gene: TRBV12-5; d_gene: TRBD1; j_gene: TRBJ1-5; abundance: once; CDR3nt: TGTGCTAGTGGTTTGGACAGGGGACGGGCTCAGCCCCAGCATTTT; CDR3aa: CASGLDRGRAQPQHF
v_gene: TRBV20-1; d_gene: NA; j_gene: TRBJ1-1; abundance: NA; CDR3nt: TGCAGTGCTAGTGTTGATGAGGTCACTGAAGCTTTCTTT; CDR3aa: CSASVDEVTEAFF
v_gene: TRBV5-4; d_gene: NA; j_gene: TRBJ1-2; abundance: NA; CDR3nt: TGTGCCAGCAGCTTGGAAGCACGTAGCTATGGCTACACCTTC; CDR3aa: CASSLEARSYGYTF
v_gene: TRBV11-2; d_gene: TRBD1; j_gene: TRBJ1-2; abundance: once; CDR3nt: TGTGCCAGCAGCTTAGGGGGACAGGGGCACTATGGCTACACCTTC; CDR3aa: CASSLGGQGHYGYTF
v_gene: TRBV4-1; d_gene: TRBD1; j_gene: TRBJ2-5; abundance: NA; CDR3nt: TGCGCCAGCAGCCAAGACGGGACAGGGGGCTTGGAGACCCAGTACTTC; CDR3aa: CASSQDGTGGLETQYF
v_gene: TRBV14; d_gene: NA; j_gene: TRBJ1-4; abundance: NA; CDR3nt: TGTGCCAGCAGCCAAGAACTCCCAGGTGCAACTAATGAAAAACTGTTTTTT; CDR3aa: CASSQELPGATNEKLFF
v_gene: TRBV3-1; d_gene: NA; j_gene: TRBJ2-1; abundance: NA; CDR3nt: TGTGCCAGCAGCCGCATGTCGGCCTACAATGAGCAGTTCTTC; CDR3aa: CASSRMSAYNEQFF
v_gene: TRBV9; d_gene: NA; j_gene: TRBJ2-7; abundance: NA; CDR3nt: TGTGCCAGCAGCAGGTCCCAGGCAACCGAGCAGTACTTC; CDR3aa: CASSRSQATEQYF
v_gene: TRBV12-3/TRBV12-4; d_gene: TRBD2; j_gene: TRBJ2-2; abundance: NA; CDR3nt: TGTGCCAGCAGGCTAGCGGGGCAGACCGGGGAGCTGTTTTTT; CDR3aa: CASRLAGQTGELFF